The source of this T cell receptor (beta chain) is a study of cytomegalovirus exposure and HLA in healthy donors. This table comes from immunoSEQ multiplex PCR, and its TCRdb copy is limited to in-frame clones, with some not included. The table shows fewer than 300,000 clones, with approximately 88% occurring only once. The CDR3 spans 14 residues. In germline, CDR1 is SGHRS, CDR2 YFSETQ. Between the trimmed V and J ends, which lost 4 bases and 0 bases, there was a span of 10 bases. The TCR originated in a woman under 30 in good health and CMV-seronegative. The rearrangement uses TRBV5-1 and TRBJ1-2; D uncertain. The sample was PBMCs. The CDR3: CASSADGANYGYTF. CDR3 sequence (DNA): TGCGCCAGCAGCGCCGACGGGGCTAACTATGGCTACACCTTC.